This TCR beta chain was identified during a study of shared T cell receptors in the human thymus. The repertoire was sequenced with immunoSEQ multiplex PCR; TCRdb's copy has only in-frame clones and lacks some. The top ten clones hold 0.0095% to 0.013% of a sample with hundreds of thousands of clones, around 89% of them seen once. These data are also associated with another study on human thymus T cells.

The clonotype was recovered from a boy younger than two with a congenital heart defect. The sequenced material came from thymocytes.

The CDR3 DNA follows: TGTGCCAGCAGTTACGATCAGGCGGGGAGCTCCTACGAGCAGTACTTC. Its protein is CASSYDQAGSSYEQYF. The gene calls are TRBV6-6 and TRBJ2-7, with a weak D call TRBD2 (6 bases). V dropped 2 bases and J dropped 0 bases, with 14 bases sitting between them. The CDR3 is 16 amino acids. Per germline, CDR1 MNHNY and CDR2 SVGAGI (reference sequence).